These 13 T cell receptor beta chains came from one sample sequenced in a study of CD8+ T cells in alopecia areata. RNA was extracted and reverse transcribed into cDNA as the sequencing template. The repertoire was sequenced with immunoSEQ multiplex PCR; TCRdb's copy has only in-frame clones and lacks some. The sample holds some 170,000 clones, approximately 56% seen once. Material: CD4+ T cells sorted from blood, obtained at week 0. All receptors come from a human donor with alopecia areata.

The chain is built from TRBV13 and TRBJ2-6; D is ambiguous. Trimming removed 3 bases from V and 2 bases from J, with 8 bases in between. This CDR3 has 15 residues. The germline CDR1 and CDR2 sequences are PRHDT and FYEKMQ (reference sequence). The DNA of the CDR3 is TGTGCCAGCAGCTTCGCCAGGACTGGGGCCAACGTCCTGACTTTC. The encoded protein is CASSFARTGANVLTF.

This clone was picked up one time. The CDR3 nucleotides read TGCGCCAGCAGTCGACGACCGGGACAGGGAGAAGCTTTCTTT. Protein sequence: CASSRRPGQGEAFF. V gene TRBV23-1 combines with J gene TRBJ1-1, with 9 bases matching TRBD1. TRBV23-1 is an ORF, and what it does is uncertain. The CDR3 contains 14 residues. V shed 4 bases and J 8 bases; nucleotides not matched to a gene: 8.

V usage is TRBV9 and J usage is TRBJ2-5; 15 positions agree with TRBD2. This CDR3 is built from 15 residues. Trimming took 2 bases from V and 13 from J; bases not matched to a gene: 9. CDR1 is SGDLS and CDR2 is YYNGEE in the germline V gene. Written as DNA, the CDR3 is TGTGCCAGCAGCGTGCTGCGGACTAGCGGGGGGGCCTTGTACTTC. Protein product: CASSVLRTSGGALYF.

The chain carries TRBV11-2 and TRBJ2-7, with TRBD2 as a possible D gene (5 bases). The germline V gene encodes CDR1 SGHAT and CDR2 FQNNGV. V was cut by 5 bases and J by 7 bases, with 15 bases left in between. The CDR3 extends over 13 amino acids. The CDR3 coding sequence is TGTGCCAGCAGCGAGGGAAGGCCGCGGGAGCAGTACTTC. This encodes CASSEGRPREQYF.

The DNA of the CDR3 is TGCGCCAGCAGTCAATCGCTTCGGGTAGAGTTAGGAGCTTTCTTT. Its protein product is CASSQSLRVELGAFF. This sequence joins TRBV23-1 and TRBJ1-1; D is undetermined. TRBV23-1 is reported as an ORF; its role is uncertain. The ends were cut back, 0 bases at V and 10 bases at J, with 18 bases in the middle. This CDR3 region has 15 residues.

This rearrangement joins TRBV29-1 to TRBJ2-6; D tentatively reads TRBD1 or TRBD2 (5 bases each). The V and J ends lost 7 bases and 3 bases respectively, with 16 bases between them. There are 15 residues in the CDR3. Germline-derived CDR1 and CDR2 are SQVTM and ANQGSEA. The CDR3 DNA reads TGCAGCGCCCGTTCGGGGACCTTTGGGGCCAACGTCCTGACTTTC. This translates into CSARSGTFGANVLTF.

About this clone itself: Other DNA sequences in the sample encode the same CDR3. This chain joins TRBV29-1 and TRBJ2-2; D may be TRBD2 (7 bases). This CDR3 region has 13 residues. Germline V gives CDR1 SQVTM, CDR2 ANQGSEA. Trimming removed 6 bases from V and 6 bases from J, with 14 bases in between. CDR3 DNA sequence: TGCAGCGTGGGGGAGGGGGGTGCCGGGGAGCTGTTTTTT. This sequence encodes CSVGEGGAGELFF.

The CDR3 DNA follows: TGCGCCAGCAGCTCCGGGGCGCCGGGCACCGGGGAGCTGTTTTTT. Translated, it gives CASSSGAPGTGELFF. This sequence joins TRBV5-1 and TRBJ2-2; D assignment may be TRBD1 or TRBD2 (5 bases each). The CDR3 totals 15 residues. V lost 3 bases and J lost 4, with 13 bases in between. CDR1 and CDR2 from the germline V gene are SGHRS and YFSETQ.

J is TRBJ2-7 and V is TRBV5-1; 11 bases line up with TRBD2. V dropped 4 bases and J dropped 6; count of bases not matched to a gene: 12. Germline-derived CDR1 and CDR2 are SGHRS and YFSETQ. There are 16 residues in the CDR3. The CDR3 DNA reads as TGCGCCAGCAGCGCGACCTTAGCGGGGGGGCAGGCCGAGCAGTACTTC. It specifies CASSATLAGGQAEQYF.

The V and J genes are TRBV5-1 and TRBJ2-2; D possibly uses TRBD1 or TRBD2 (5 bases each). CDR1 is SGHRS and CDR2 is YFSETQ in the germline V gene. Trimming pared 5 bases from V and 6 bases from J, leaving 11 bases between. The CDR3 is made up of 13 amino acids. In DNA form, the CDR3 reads TGCGCCAGCAGGCAAGGGGACCCCGGGGAGCTGTTTTTT. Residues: CASRQGDPGELFF.

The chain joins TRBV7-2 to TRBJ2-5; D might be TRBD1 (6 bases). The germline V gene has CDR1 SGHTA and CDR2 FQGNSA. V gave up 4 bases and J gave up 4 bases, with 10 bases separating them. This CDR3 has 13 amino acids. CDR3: CASSYGTSETQYF. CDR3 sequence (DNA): TGTGCCAGCAGCTACGGGACATCAGAGACCCAGTACTTC.

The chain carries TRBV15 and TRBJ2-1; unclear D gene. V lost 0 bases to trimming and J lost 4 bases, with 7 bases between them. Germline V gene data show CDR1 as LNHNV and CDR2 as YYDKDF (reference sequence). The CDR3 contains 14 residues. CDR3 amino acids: CATSRDAVYNEQFF. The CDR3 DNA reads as TGTGCCACCAGCAGAGATGCGGTTTACAATGAGCAGTTCTTC.

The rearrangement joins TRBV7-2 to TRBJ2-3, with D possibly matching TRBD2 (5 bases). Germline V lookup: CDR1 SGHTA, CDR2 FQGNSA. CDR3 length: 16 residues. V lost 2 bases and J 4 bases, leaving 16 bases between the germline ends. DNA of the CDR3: TGTGCCAGCAGCTTATTAGGCTCCGGAGGTGCAGATACGCAGTATTTT. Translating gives CASSLLGSGGADTQYF.